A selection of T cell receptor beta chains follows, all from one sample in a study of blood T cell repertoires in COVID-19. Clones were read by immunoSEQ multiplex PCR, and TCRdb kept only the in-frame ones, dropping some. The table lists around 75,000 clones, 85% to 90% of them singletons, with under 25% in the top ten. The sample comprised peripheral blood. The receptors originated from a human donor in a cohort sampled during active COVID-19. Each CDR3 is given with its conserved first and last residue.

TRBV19 CASGWTGRSTDTQYF
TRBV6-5 CASSYGGRPNEKLFF
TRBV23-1 CASRIQAREGRGTDTQYF
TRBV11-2 CASGTGASEQYF
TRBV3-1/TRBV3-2 CASSQQQGYPGNTIYF
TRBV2 CASRRDNNSPLHF
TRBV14 CASSQVRTQYF
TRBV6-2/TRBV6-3 CASSYTGDSNQPQHF
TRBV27 CASSSWNTGELFF
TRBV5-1 CASSLDRGPEQFF
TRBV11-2 CASSSPWLQGDTEAFF
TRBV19 CASNEAYSGNTIYF
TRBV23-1 CASSHYQGPNSTDTQYF
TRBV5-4 CASSLDSAGGPGELFF
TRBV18 CASSPRSGGQGQETQYF
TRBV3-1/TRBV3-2 CASSQGQRSYEQYF
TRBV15 CATSRDGLAGGRKYF
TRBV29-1 CSVRTGEGQPQHF
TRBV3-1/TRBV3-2 CAAGLGHSTDTQYF
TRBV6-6 CASTYPPTGLAGNTDTQYF
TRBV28 CASTTGTGHEKLFF
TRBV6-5 CASRLAGGTGELFF
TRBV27 CASGVPGAGNTIYF
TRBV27 CASTPGGPLQETQYF
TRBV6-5 CASRPGTDNQPQHF
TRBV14 CASSQIPSAGELFF
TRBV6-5 CASSSGTLFANEKLFF
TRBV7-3 CASSQGGSGGDTQYF
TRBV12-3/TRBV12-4 CASSKGDSFGAFF
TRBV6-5 CASRPQGASEEKLFF
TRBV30 CAWSSPGGSYGYTF
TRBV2 CASSVSAGEYF
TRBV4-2 CASSQGGGFSSYNEQFF
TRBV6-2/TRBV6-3 CASSYSGRGGETQYF
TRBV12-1 CASSFAHPPGQGRNEQFF
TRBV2 CASSGTAGPTGELFF
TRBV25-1 CASSEGRAREQYF
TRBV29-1 CSVNRGSGELFF
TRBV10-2 CASRGQAYNEKLFF
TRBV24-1 CATSDSRQPGETQYF
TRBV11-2 CASSLDRAYGYTF
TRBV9 CASSSDRENGYTF
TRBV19 CASTPPVRGSEKLFF
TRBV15 CATSSGGGRGDFEKLFF
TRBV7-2 CASSLGVGRGSVGYTF
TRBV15 CATSRLAGSTDTQYF
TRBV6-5 CASRVDQGEKLFF
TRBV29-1 CSVSPETNTGELFF